A selection of T cell receptor beta chains follows, all from one sample in a study of cytotoxic CD8 clonotypes in ibrutinib-treated CLL. Measured with immunoSEQ multiplex PCR; TCRdb has only the in-frame clones, and not every one. The sample has just over 200,000 clones; about 75% are singletons. This material consisted of PBMCs, taken after 12 months of ibrutinib treatment. All receptors derive from a human donor with chronic lymphocytic leukemia. CDR3s include the opening cysteine and the closing phenylalanine or tryptophan. The order of the fields is J gene, clone size, V gene, D gene, CDR3 protein, CDR3 DNA. A D gene is named only where the DNA matches it firmly. Clone size is shown for a subset of rows, as once, few, many or a class of expanded clone.

>TRBJ2-7|NA|TRBV4-2|TRBD2
CASSQGTSGSIDEQYF
TGTGCCAGCAGCCAAGGGACTAGCGGGAGTATAGACGAGCAGTACTTC
>TRBJ1-5|NA|TRBV28|TRBD1
CASSPPGQRPFSNQPQHF
TGTGCCAGCAGTCCTCCGGGACAGCGACCTTTTAGCAATCAGCCCCAGCATTTT
>TRBJ1-2|few|TRBV6-5|NA
CASSYSGSGPYGYTF
TGTGCCAGCAGTTACTCGGGGAGCGGTCCTTATGGCTACACCTTC
>TRBJ2-7|few|TRBV2|TRBD1
CASSGSRDRFSYEQYF
TGTGCCAGCAGTGGGAGCCGGGACAGATTCTCCTACGAGCAGTACTTC
>TRBJ2-7|once|TRBV19|TRBD2
CASSTALAGVGYEQYF
TGTGCCAGTAGTACCGCCCTAGCGGGAGTGGGGTACGAGCAGTACTTC
>TRBJ1-2|NA|TRBV19|NA
CASSMMRGVRDGYTF
TGTGCCAGTAGTATGATGAGGGGAGTAAGGGATGGCTACACCTTC
>TRBJ1-3|NA|TRBV7-9|NA
CASSLRANPLGNTIYF
TGTGCCAGCAGCTTACGGGCAAACCCTCTGGGAAACACCATATATTTT
>TRBJ1-1|NA|TRBV7-8|NA
CASSATGSRKMNTEAFF
TGTGCCAGCAGCGCAACGGGGTCCCGGAAGATGAACACTGAAGCTTTCTTT
>TRBJ2-6|NA|TRBV5-1|NA
CASSLGRTSGANVLTF
TGCGCCAGCAGCTTGGGCAGAACCTCTGGGGCCAACGTCCTGACTTTC
>TRBJ2-7|NA|TRBV6-6|TRBD1
CASRPGQGSYEQYF
TGTGCCAGCAGGCCGGGACAGGGTTCCTACGAGCAGTACTTC
>TRBJ1-1|NA|TRBV7-3|NA
CASSPRASTEAFF
TGTGCCAGCAGCCCCCGTGCGAGCACTGAAGCTTTCTTT
>TRBJ1-1|NA|TRBV9|NA
CASSDRVGVAFF
TGTGCCAGCAGCGACAGGGTAGGGGTAGCTTTCTTT
>TRBJ1-2|NA|TRBV7-2|NA
CASSTRSGGDYGYTF
TGTGCCAGCAGCACTAGGAGCGGGGGGGACTATGGCTACACCTTC
>TRBJ1-1|NA|TRBV28|NA
CASSFRSEAFF
TGTGCCAGCAGTTTTCGGTCTGAAGCTTTCTTT
>TRBJ1-4|NA|TRBV7-9|NA
CASSDQSFWFF
TGTGCCAGCAGCGATCAGTCATTTTGGTTTTTT
>TRBJ1-1|NA|TRBV30|NA
CAWSVEGYTEAFF
TGTGCCTGGAGTGTAGAAGGGTACACTGAAGCTTTCTTT
>TRBJ2-7|NA|TRBV5-5|TRBD2
CASSLAASGRIYEQYF
TGTGCCAGCAGCTTGGCGGCTAGCGGGAGAATCTACGAGCAGTACTTC
>TRBJ2-1|NA|TRBV2|TRBD2
CASSEVLAGLNEQFF
TGTGCCAGCAGTGAGGTTCTAGCGGGACTCAATGAGCAGTTCTTC
>TRBJ2-4|NA|TRBV5-4|TRBD1
CASSWTGKYVIQYF
TGTGCCAGCAGCTGGACAGGGAAATATGTCATTCAGTACTTC
>TRBJ1-2|few|TRBV5-1|NA
CASSLAPGNVYGYTF
TGCGCCAGCAGCTTGGCCCCGGGGAATGTCTATGGCTACACCTTC
>TRBJ2-5|NA|TRBV28|TRBD2
CASRDSGSYAETQYF
TGTGCCAGCCGAGATAGCGGGAGTTATGCAGAGACCCAGTACTTC
>TRBJ2-1|NA|TRBV9|TRBD2
CASSVGTSFGNEQFF
TGTGCCAGCAGCGTAGGGACTAGCTTTGGGAATGAGCAGTTCTTC
>TRBJ1-6|NA|TRBV5-1|TRBD1
CASSPTTGNDNSPLHF
TGCGCCAGCAGCCCGACGACAGGGAACGATAATTCACCCCTCCACTTT
>TRBJ1-5|NA|TRBV6-1|NA
CASSDFSNQPQHF
TGTGCCAGCAGCGACTTCTCGAATCAGCCCCAGCATTTT
>TRBJ2-1|NA|TRBV28|TRBD2
CASSLTGSGNDEQFF
TGTGCCAGCAGTTTAACCGGTAGCGGGAACGATGAGCAGTTCTTC
>TRBJ2-2|few|TRBV7-2|NA
CASSLSSAAGELFF
TGTGCCAGCAGCTTGAGTAGCGCGGCCGGGGAGCTGTTTTTT
>TRBJ1-2|few|TRBV6-5|NA
CASSEITGYGYTF
TGTGCCAGCAGTGAAATTACAGGGTATGGCTACACCTTC
>TRBJ1-5|NA|TRBV6-6|NA
CASSFERKVNQPQHF
TGTGCCAGCAGTTTCGAGAGGAAAGTGAATCAGCCCCAGCATTTT